This T cell receptor (beta chain) was sequenced for a study of blood T cell repertoires in COVID-19. About the research overall: PBMCs, B-cell-depleted T cells, or T cells provided the cDNA or gDNA that made up the material.

Authors' processing steps: Researchers report that nucleated cell counts were estimated from reference gene primer amplification. Sequencing was performed with immunoSEQ multiplex PCR; in TCRdb, only in-frame clones are kept and a portion is missing. V, J and clone size derive from that table, while D and trimming were established from the DNA sequence. The sample consists of about 400,000 clones, 86% of them appearing once. V shed 4 bases and J shed 1 base, with 12 bases lying between them. CDR3 length equals 16 residues. The gene calls are TRBV5-3 and TRBJ1-6; D gene unclear. TRBV5-3 is filed as an ORF, its function uncertain. The source is a woman aged 25 to 39 with active or convalescent COVID-19. The sample was peripheral blood. The CDR3: CARSVAPVSYNSPLHF. As DNA, the CDR3 is TGTGCCAGAAGCGTAGCTCCGGTATCCTATAATTCACCCCTCCACTTT.